This T cell receptor (beta chain) emerged from a study of radiotherapy plus CTLA-4 blockade in lung cancer. Study-wide background: Objective responses were recorded in about 17% of patients, with disease control recorded in 30% to 35%. Findings of the study overall: Radiotherapy plus ipilimumab was followed by expansion in blood of tumor-derived TCR clones.

Generated by immunoSEQ multiplex PCR, the TCRdb table keeps only in-frame clones and is missing some. The sample shows approximately 100,000 clones, about 84% of them seen only once. On this clone itself: Its antigen is undetermined.

Germline loops: CDR1 LGHNA, CDR2 YSLEER. V lost 0 bases and J 2 bases, leaving 10 bases between the germline ends. This CDR3 has 16 amino acids. The chain has TRBV4-3 and TRBJ1-4; D perhaps matches TRBD1 (6 bases). The clonotype originates from a human donor with non-small cell lung cancer that progressed on radiotherapy plus ipilimumab. Some clones in this sample may be carry-over from other donors' samples. The source was peripheral blood, collected from a patient treated with radiotherapy plus ipilimumab. The CDR3 loop reads CASSQDRQGTNEKLFF. As DNA, the CDR3 is TGCGCCAGCAGCCAAGATCGCCAGGGGACTAATGAAAAACTGTTTTTT.